This T cell receptor beta chain was recovered during a study of blood T cells in healthy people across ages. Study background: Roughly one uniquely barcoded beta molecule per two T cells was captured.

A second PCR of roughly 7 to 11 cycles used a sample-barcoded 5' primer and a J-beta primer mix. With 12 random nucleotides, a template-switch adaptor tagged each individual cDNA molecule. TCRdb recomputed calls from the 5' RACE reads with MiXCR, one row per CDR3 protein. The table shows some 1.4 million distinct CDR3 sequences, with 40% to 50% occurring only once. The CDR3 covers 15 residues. Germline CDR1 reads MNHNS; CDR2 reads SASEGT. V shed 2 bases and J shed 3 bases, with 13 bases lying between them. As regards this clonotype: Antigen specificity is unknown.

Whole-study results and caveats: A roughly linear age-dependent decrease characterized TCR beta diversity per million T cells. A strong correlation between TCR beta diversity and naive T cell percentage was seen.

The V call is TRBV6-1, the J call TRBJ1-2; possibly TRBD1 for D (6 bases). Specimen: blood. The clonotype originates from a woman younger than 30 in good health. In DNA form, the CDR3 reads TGTGCCAGCAGTGAAAACCTCAGGGGACACTATGGCTACACCTTC. Its translation: CASSENLRGHYGYTF.